The 14 T cell receptor beta chains below were found in one sample sequenced in a study of CXCR3-negative and CXCR3-positive naive CD8 T cells. The libraries of TRB cDNA were constructed through 5' RACE using UMI labels. TCRdb re-called the 5' RACE reads and catalogs CDR3 proteins one per entry, DNA excluded. Reported are 3,600 or so distinct CDR3 sequences; the ten largest clones contain approximately 1.7%. Material for sequencing was naive CXCR3- CD8+ T cells from blood. Described subset: CD45RO-CCR7+CD27+CD95- naive CD8+ T cells lacking CXCR3 (TNR3-). The receptor set was obtained from a human donor in good health. Some clones in this sample may be carry-over from other donors' samples.

The rearrangement links TRBV2 to TRBJ2-1; the D call from TCRdb, TRBD1, cannot be confirmed without DNA. CDR1 and CDR2 (germline): SNHLY, FYNNEI. The CDR3 has 12 amino acids. CDR3 protein: CASRQSGDEQFF.

This clonotype is labeled medium-sized based on frequency. The CDR3 reads CASSLDTGELFF. V usage is TRBV5-1 and J usage is TRBJ2-2. Germline V gene data show CDR1 as SGHRS and CDR2 as YFSETQ. This CDR3 has 12 residues.

This clonotype shows up as medium-sized by frequency. The rearrangement joins TRBV7-3 to TRBJ2-1; as DNA is missing, the TRBD1 call by TCRdb cannot be tested. Germline-derived CDR1 and CDR2 are SGHTA and FQGTGA. This CDR3 contains 15 residues. The CDR3 is CASSLAGGPPNEQFF.

This clonotype ranks as medium-sized in terms of frequency. V usage is TRBV29-1 and J usage is TRBJ1-2; TCRdb gives TRBD1 as the D gene, but with no DNA this cannot be confirmed. The CDR3 consists of 12 residues. In germline, CDR1 is SQVTM, CDR2 ANQGSEA. The CDR3 spells CSVVRQGDRPTF.

Frequency places this clonotype as medium-sized. The V gene is TRBV29-1, the J gene TRBJ1-3. Germline CDR1 SQVTM, CDR2 ANQGSEA. The length of the CDR3 is 14 residues. This CDR3 is CSVRGGSSGNTIYF.

Judged by frequency, this clonotype is medium-sized. V and J are TRBV6-6 and TRBJ2-7; TCRdb indicates TRBD1, and absent DNA this call remains unverified. CDR3 length: 11 residues. Per the germline V gene, CDR1 is MNHNY and CDR2 is SVGAGI (reference sequence). This CDR3 reads CASSPGDEQYF.

This clonotype is identified as medium-sized from frequency. The chain carries TRBV28 and TRBJ2-1; TCRdb's D call, TRBD1, is unchecked because there is no DNA. The CDR3 length is 15 residues. Germline CDR1 is MDHEN and CDR2 is SYDVKM. The CDR3 sequence is CASIHARGIHNEQFF.

This clonotype is called medium-sized based on its frequency. The rearrangement links TRBV7-2 to TRBJ2-3; the TCRdb call, TRBD2, lacks DNA for checking. The CDR3 consists of 13 residues. The germline gives CDR1 SGHTA, CDR2 FQGNSA. Here the CDR3 reads CASSLNLADVQYF. Full variable domain (remainder filled in from reference TRBV7-2 and TRBJ2-3): GAGVSQSPSNKVTEKGKDVELRCDPISGHTALYWYRQSLGQGLEFLIYFQGNSAPDKSGLPSDRFSAERTGGSVSTLTIQRTQQEDSAVYLCASSLNLADVQYFGPGTRLTVL.

The rearrangement joins TRBV4-2 to TRBJ2-1. Germline CDR1 LGHNA, CDR2 YNFKEQ. This CDR3 has 13 residues. CDR3 sequence: CASSQSGYNEQFF.

The chain couples TRBV10-2 to TRBJ2-5; lacking DNA, the TRBD2 call made by TCRdb goes unchecked. The germline gives CDR1 WSHSY, CDR2 SAAADI. This CDR3 has 16 residues. The CDR3 is CASSESTRGYQETQYF.

This clonotype counts as medium-sized (0.01 to 0.1%) by frequency. J is TRBJ1-1 and V is TRBV19. The CDR3 has 13 residues. CDR1 is LNHDA, CDR2 SQIVND, per germline (reference sequence). The CDR3 is CASRIISGTEAFF.

Judged by frequency, this clonotype is medium-sized. The V and J genes are TRBV28 and TRBJ1-1. Germline lookup yields CDR1 MDHEN and CDR2 SYDVKM. The CDR3 extends over 15 amino acids. The CDR3 sequence is CASSLSGDMNTEAFF.

According to its frequency, this clonotype is medium-sized. The chain combines TRBV7-2 with TRBJ2-1; there is no DNA to check the TCRdb D call of TRBD2. The CDR3 loop spans 13 amino acids. Germline lookup yields CDR1 SGHTA and CDR2 FQGNSA. The CDR3 loop is CASSILTSSEQFF.

This clonotype is identified as large from frequency. The V gene is TRBV6-5, the J gene TRBJ2-4. CDR1 and CDR2 (germline): MNHEY, SVGAGI. The CDR3 sequence is 13 residues long. CDR3 region: CASSYSGLDIQYF.